This T cell receptor (beta chain) was profiled in a study of cytomegalovirus exposure and HLA in healthy donors. The PCR ran on 60 Vbeta and 13 Jbeta primers. Produced via immunoSEQ multiplex PCR; TCRdb's table is partial and in-frame only. The sample includes 160,000 or so clones, approximately 81% of them seen just once. This clone appeared once. Germline CDR1 reads WNHNN; CDR2 reads SYGVQD (reference sequence). The CDR3 has 13 residues. V trimming: 0 bases; J trimming: 9 bases; junction bases outside the gene matches: 2. The TCR was taken from a man between 50 and 59 years old in good health and CMV-seropositive. Sequenced input: PBMCs. The genes are TRBV10-1 and TRBJ1-1; the match to TRBD1 covers 9 bases. The CDR3 DNA is TGCGCCAGCAGTGAGTCCGGGACAGGGAAAGCTTTCTTT. This translates into CASSESGTGKAFF.